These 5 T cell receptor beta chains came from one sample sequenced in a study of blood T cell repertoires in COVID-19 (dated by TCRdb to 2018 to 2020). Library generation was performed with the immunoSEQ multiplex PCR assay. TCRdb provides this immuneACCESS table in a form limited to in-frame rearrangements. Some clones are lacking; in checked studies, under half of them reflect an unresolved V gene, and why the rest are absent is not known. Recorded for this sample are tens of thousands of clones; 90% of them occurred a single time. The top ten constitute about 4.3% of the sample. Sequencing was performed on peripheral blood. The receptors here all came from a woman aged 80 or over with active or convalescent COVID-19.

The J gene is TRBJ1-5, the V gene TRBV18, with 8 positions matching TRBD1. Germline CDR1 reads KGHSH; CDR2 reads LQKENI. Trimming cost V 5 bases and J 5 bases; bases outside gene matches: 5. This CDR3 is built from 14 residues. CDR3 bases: TGTGCCAGCTCATTGGACAGGGATTATCAGCCCCAGCATTTT. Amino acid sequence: CASSLDRDYQPQHF. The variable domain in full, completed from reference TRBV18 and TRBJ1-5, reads NAGVMQNPRHLVRRRGQEARLRCSPMKGHSHVYWYRQLPEEGLKFMVYLQKENIIDESGMPKERFSAEFPKEGPSILRIQQVVRGDSAAYFCASSLDRDYQPQHFGDGTRLSIL.

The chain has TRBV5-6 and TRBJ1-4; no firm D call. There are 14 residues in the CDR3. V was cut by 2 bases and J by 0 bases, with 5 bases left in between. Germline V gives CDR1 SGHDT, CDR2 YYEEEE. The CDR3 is CASSFGATNEKLFF. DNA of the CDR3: TGTGCCAGCAGCTTCGGGGCAACTAATGAAAAACTGTTTTTT.

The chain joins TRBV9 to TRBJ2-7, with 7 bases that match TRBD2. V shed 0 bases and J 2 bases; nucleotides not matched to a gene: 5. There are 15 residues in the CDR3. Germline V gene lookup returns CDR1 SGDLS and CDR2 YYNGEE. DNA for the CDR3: TGTGCCAGCAGCGTAGGGCCTAGCGGAGCCTACGAGCAGTACTTC. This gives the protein CASSVGPSGAYEQYF.

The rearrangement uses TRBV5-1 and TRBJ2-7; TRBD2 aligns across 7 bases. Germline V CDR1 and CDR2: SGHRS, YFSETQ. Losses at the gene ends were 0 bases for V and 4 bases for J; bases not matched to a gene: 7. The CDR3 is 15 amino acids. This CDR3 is CASSLDRGSGYEQYF. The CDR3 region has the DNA TGCGCCAGCAGCTTGGATCGCGGGAGCGGGTACGAGCAGTACTTC.

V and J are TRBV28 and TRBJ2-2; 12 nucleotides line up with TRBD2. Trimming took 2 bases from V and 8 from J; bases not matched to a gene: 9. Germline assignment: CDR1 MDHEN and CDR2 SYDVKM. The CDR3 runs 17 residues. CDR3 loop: CASSLRTSGIDVGELFF. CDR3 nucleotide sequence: TGTGCCAGCAGTTTACGGACTAGCGGGATCGACGTGGGGGAGCTGTTTTTT.